One sample yielded the 7 T cell receptor beta chains listed below, sequenced in a study of T-cell memory formation after mild COVID-19. TCRdb reprocessed the 5' RACE reads with MiXCR, giving one entry per CDR3 protein. The repertoire consists of roughly 200,000 distinct CDR3 sequences, with around 19% occurring once and the leading ten covering approximately 2.4%. Sequencing was performed on PBMCs or a T cell subset sorted from them (not recorded which). These receptors all stem from an adult woman who had mild COVID-19 (a few samples of this study predate the infection). Cell type and time point are not known.

V usage is TRBV27 and J usage is TRBJ1-2; D is ambiguous. The V gene's germline CDR1 is MNHEY and CDR2 SMNVEV (reference sequence). The CDR3 sequence is 15 residues long. Trimming pared 4 bases from V and 6 bases from J, leaving 18 bases between. The CDR3 DNA follows: TGTGCCAGCAGTTCGGGGAGGGAACAGATTCATGGCTACACCTTC. Translation: CASSSGREQIHGYTF.

This clonotype was detected a few times. The V call is TRBV12-3 or TRBV12-4, the J call TRBJ1-1; TRBD1 matches at 10 bases. V lost 7 bases and J lost 4; bases outside the gene matches: 6. The CDR3 contains 14 residues. Here the CDR3 reads CASTLDRGGTEAFF. CDR3 in DNA: TGTGCCAGCACCTTGGACAGGGGGGGCACTGAAGCTTTCTTT.

The J gene is TRBJ2-3, the V gene TRBV5-1, with a weak D call TRBD1 (6 bases). From germline, CDR1 is SGHRS and CDR2 YFSETQ. This CDR3 has 15 residues. V lost 4 bases and J lost 2, with 14 bases in between. CDR3 DNA: TGCGCCAGCAGCCAGGGGAACCCTTACACAGATACGCAGTATTTT. It codes for CASSQGNPYTDTQYF.

The genes are TRBV30 and TRBJ1-3, with D maybe TRBD1 (5 bases). V was pared by 3 bases and J by 0 bases, with 6 bases between. The CDR3 is 13 amino acids. Per germline, CDR1 GTSNPN and CDR2 SVGIG (reference sequence). The CDR3 DNA follows: TGTGCCTGGAGCGGACACTCTGGAAACACCATATATTTT. This gives the protein CAWSGHSGNTIYF.

The chain couples TRBV7-9 to TRBJ1-1; D remains unclear. Germline CDR1 reads SEHNR; CDR2 reads FQNEAQ (reference sequence). Between the trimmed V and J ends, which lost 1 base and 2 bases, there was a span of 8 bases. The CDR3 covers 14 residues. This CDR3 is CASSLDNSNTEAFF. CDR3 in DNA: TGTGCCAGCAGCTTAGATAACAGTAACACTGAAGCTTTCTTT. The full variable domain, rest sourced from reference TRBV7-9 and TRBJ1-1, is DTGVSQNPRHKITKRGQNVTFRCDPISEHNRLYWYRQTLGQGPEFLTYFQNEAQLEKSRLLSDRFSAERPKGSFSTLEIQRTEQGDSAMYLCASSLDNSNTEAFFGQGTRLTVV.

The chain has TRBV4-2 and TRBJ2-7; 9 nucleotides agree with TRBD1. The CDR3 consists of 16 residues. Germline CDR1 and CDR2: LGHNA and YNFKEQ. Germline trimming cut 0 bases from V and 7 bases from J; bases unmatched to any gene: 10. CDR3 nucleotides: TGTGCCAGCAGCCAAGATCAGGCGACAGGGGGATATGAGCAGTACTTC. Amino acids: CASSQDQATGGYEQYF.

At least ten counts were recorded for this clonotype. This chain uses TRBV6-5 with TRBJ1-1; D may be TRBD1 (6 bases). This CDR3 is 12 amino acids long. Trimming left V 5 bases short and J 7 bases short, with 11 bases between. The germline gives CDR1 MNHEY, CDR2 SVGAGI. DNA of the CDR3: TGTGCCAGCAGTATATCAGGGGTTGAAGCTTTCTTT. Its protein is CASSISGVEAFF.